This T cell receptor beta chain emerged from a study of blood T cell repertoires in COVID-19. Study at large: Specimens from acute and convalescent COVID-19 originated in the United States, Italy and Spain.

Study processing details: Reference gene primer amplification gave estimated nucleated cell counts. Some clones are missing from TCRdb's copy, which holds only in-frame ones; the method was immunoSEQ multiplex PCR. The V and J calls and clone size were taken over from that table, and D and trimming were inferred from the DNA. The data hold approximately 50,000 clones, with around 82% observed a single time. The specimen was peripheral blood. This TCR was sampled from a human donor in a cohort sampled during active COVID-19.

The CDR3 region is CASSSGTGSFTDTQYF. DNA of the CDR3: TGTGCCAGCAGCTCCGGGACAGGGTCTTTCACAGATACGCAGTATTTT. This chain joins TRBV11-2 and TRBJ2-3, with 9 bases identical to TRBD1. This CDR3 has 16 residues. The germline V gene has CDR1 SGHAT and CDR2 FQNNGV. With V trimmed by 4 bases and J by 2 bases, 7 bases remained unmatched.